This T cell receptor (beta chain) was found in a study of Ad26.COV2.S vaccination and SARS-CoV-2 variants. Across the study: By the intramuscular route, Ad26.COV2.S was given once, or twice 56 days apart. Findings and limits, study-wide: Reported post-vaccination CD8+ and CD4+ T cell responses to spike showed substantial breadth.

Treatment: 15 to 20 received Ad26.COV2.S at low or high dose, single or two shots; about 5 received placebo; per-sample allocation not given. Collection of the samples took place on day 63 after the first injection of vaccine or placebo. As to this clone: Antigen: not known. The sample carries other DNA sequences with the same CDR3.

Using immunoSEQ multiplex PCR, the repertoire was profiled, and TCRdb retains in-frame clones only, with some absent. The sample gives roughly 250,000 clones, around nine tenths of which show up once; roughly 3% is in the top ten. From germline, CDR1 is SGHTA and CDR2 FQGNSA. V lost 5 bases, J lost 5 bases, and 10 bases stayed unmatched. The CDR3 has 15 amino acids. The rearrangement links TRBV7-2 to TRBJ1-1; 8 bases align to TRBD1. The source is a person between 18 and 65 years old who received the Ad26.COV2.S COVID-19 vaccine or a placebo. The source was peripheral blood, collected in a trial of Ad26.COV2.S vaccine versus placebo. CDR3: CASSLGGQGGTEAFF. In nucleotides, the CDR3 is TGTGCCAGCAGCCTTGGCGGACAGGGTGGAACTGAAGCTTTCTTT.